The next 27 T cell receptor beta chains were all read from a single sample in a study of CD8+ T cells in alopecia areata. The authors extracted RNA and reverse transcribed it into cDNA as the sequencing template. Assay used: immunoSEQ multiplex PCR; TCRdb lists only in-frame clones, some missing. This table has 120,000 or so clones, around 50% appearing once. The sample taken for sequencing was NKG2D-low CD8+ T cells sorted from blood. Every receptor here comes from a human donor with alopecia areata.

This clone has a handful of counts. The chain is built from TRBV11-3 and TRBJ2-1, with 8 nucleotides matching TRBD2. Germline V lookup: CDR1 SGHNT, CDR2 YENEEA. V was pared by 2 bases and J by 1 base, with 1 base of the junction left unmatched. The CDR3 length is 15 residues. This CDR3 is CASSLPGGSYNEQFF. CDR3 nucleotide sequence: TGTGCCAGCAGCTTACCGGGGGGGTCCTACAATGAGCAGTTCTTC.

This clone was picked up a small number of times. The V call is TRBV7-8, the J call TRBJ2-3; 7 nucleotides line up with TRBD2. Per the germline V gene, CDR1 is SGHVS and CDR2 is FQNEAQ. V gave up 4 bases and J gave up 5 bases; unmatched junction bases: 0. CDR3 length: 12 amino acids. The CDR3, as DNA: TGTGCCAGCAGCTGGGGGGGAGATACGCAGTATTTT. This codes for CASSWGGDTQYF.

V and J are TRBV19 and TRBJ2-1; D unclear. Germline-derived CDR1 and CDR2 are LNHDA and SQIVND (reference sequence). The CDR3 is 11 amino acids. The ends were cut back, 8 bases at V and 0 bases at J, with 2 bases in the middle. The chain's CDR3 is CASRSYNEQFF. CDR3 DNA: TGTGCCAGTCGCTCCTACAATGAGCAGTTCTTC.

This clone has just a few counts. This chain links TRBV30 with TRBJ2-1; D is unresolved. Germline CDR1 GTSNPN, CDR2 SVGIG (reference sequence). The CDR3 consists of 12 residues. The V end lost 0 bases, the J end lost 5 bases, and 5 bases lay between the germline ends. The CDR3 is CAWSVRNNEQFF. CDR3 DNA sequence: TGTGCCTGGAGTGTACGGAACAATGAGCAGTTCTTC.

This clone showed up just a few times. This chain uses TRBV6-4 with TRBJ2-2; 7 bases line up with TRBD1. J gave up 2 bases and V 3 bases, and 3 bases lay outside the gene matches. CDR3 size: 15 residues. Germline CDR1 MRHNA, CDR2 SNTAGT. CDR3 sequence: CASSEGTDNTGELFF. The CDR3, as DNA: TGTGCCAGCAGTGAAGGGACAGACAACACCGGGGAGCTGTTTTTT.

This clone occurred a few times. The chain couples TRBV4-3 to TRBJ2-5; D ambiguous. This CDR3 has 11 amino acids. V dropped 1 base and J dropped 9 bases, with 6 bases sitting between them. From germline, CDR1 is LGHNA and CDR2 YSLEER. The CDR3 sequence is CASSQGPAQYF. The CDR3 nucleotides read TGCGCCAGCAGCCAAGGGCCCGCCCAGTACTTC.

This clone was seen a few times. The chain is built from TRBV29-1 and TRBJ2-1; 8 positions match TRBD1. Germline loops: CDR1 SQVTM, CDR2 ANQGSEA. This CDR3 region has 10 residues. CDR3 loop: CSTGGNEQFF. In DNA form, the CDR3 reads TGCTCCACAGGGGGCAATGAGCAGTTCTTC.

This clone was recorded only once. The gene calls are TRBV27 and TRBJ2-5; D may be TRBD2 (7 bases). Germline-derived CDR1 and CDR2 are MNHEY and SMNVEV (reference sequence). The V end was cut by 5 bases, the J end by 5 bases, with 15 bases between. The CDR3 covers 14 residues. The CDR3 reads CASSGAGASETQYF. In nucleotides, the CDR3 is TGTGCCAGCAGTGGGGCGGGGGCTTCCGAGACCCAGTACTTC.

This clone was detected only a few times. The V gene is TRBV13, the J gene TRBJ1-2; no definite D call. The germline gives CDR1 PRHDT, CDR2 FYEKMQ (reference sequence). Trimming left V 10 bases short and J 8 bases short, with 17 bases between. This CDR3 spans 12 amino acids. DNA of the CDR3: TGTGCCATCCTGACCGCTCTGGGGGGCTACACCTTC. It specifies CAILTALGGYTF. The full variable domain, with the rest looked up from reference TRBV13 and TRBJ1-2, is AAGVIQSPRHLIKEKRETATLKCYPIPRHDTVYWYQQGPGQDPQFLISFYEKMQSDKGSIPDRFSAQQFSDYHSELNMSSLELGDSALYFCAILTALGGYTFGSGTRLTVV.

The chain employs TRBV29-1 and TRBJ1-2; D might be TRBD1 (5 bases). Trimming pared 7 bases from V and 8 bases from J, leaving 14 bases between. The CDR3 loop spans 11 amino acids. From germline, CDR1 is SQVTM and CDR2 ANQGSEA. The DNA of the CDR3 is TGCAGCGCAACCAGGGATCACGGCTACACCTTC. Protein: CSATRDHGYTF.

The J gene is TRBJ2-7, the V gene TRBV27, with TRBD1 identical over 11 bases. Germline CDR1 and CDR2: MNHEY and SMNVEV (reference sequence). V lost 5 bases, J lost 4 bases, and 10 bases stayed unmatched. This CDR3 contains 16 residues. CDR3 loop: CASSPDLGTGGYEQYF. CDR3 sequence (DNA): TGTGCCAGCAGTCCGGACCTCGGGACAGGGGGATACGAGCAGTACTTC.

The chain joins TRBV14 to TRBJ1-1; D gene uncertain. CDR1 and CDR2 (germline): SGHDN, FVKESK. Trimming shortened V by 1 base and J by 4 bases, and 10 bases separated the two germline ends. This CDR3 contains 14 residues. This CDR3 is CASSQVPGGTEAFF. The CDR3 coding sequence is TGTGCCAGCAGCCAAGTACCGGGTGGCACTGAAGCTTTCTTT.

CDR3: CSVGGAAENYGYTF. CDR3 DNA: TGCAGCGTGGGAGGGGCTGCAGAAAACTATGGCTACACCTTC. The rearrangement links TRBV29-1 to TRBJ1-2, with D possibly TRBD1 on 5 matching bases. Germline CDR1 reads SQVTM; CDR2 reads ANQGSEA. The CDR3 covers 14 residues. Deletions cut 6 bases from V and 2 bases from J, with 16 bases between.

The V call is TRBV30, the J call TRBJ2-1, with 7 nucleotides matching TRBD2. After removal of 5 bases from V and 2 bases from J, the junction contained 3 bases not matched to a gene. The CDR3 is made up of 13 amino acids. CDR1 is GTSNPN, CDR2 SVGIG, per germline (reference sequence). The CDR3 sequence is CAWGLAAYNEQFF. CDR3 nucleotides: TGTGCCTGGGGGCTAGCGGCCTACAATGAGCAGTTCTTC.

The rearrangement joins TRBV20-1 to TRBJ2-7; D not certain. CDR1 and CDR2 (germline): DFQATT, SNEGSKA (reference sequence). The CDR3 consists of 11 residues. Trimming removed 7 bases from V and 6 bases from J, with 13 bases in between. The CDR3 DNA is TGCAGTGGTATTACCTTGGGCGAGCAGTACTTC. The encoded protein is CSGITLGEQYF.

The V gene is TRBV29-1, the J gene TRBJ1-5; 7 bases match TRBD1. The CDR3 length is 13 residues. The germline gives CDR1 SQVTM, CDR2 ANQGSEA. V lost 7 bases, J lost 1 base, and 4 bases stayed unmatched. CDR3 protein: CSALTGSNQPQHF. The CDR3, as DNA: TGCAGCGCCCTGACAGGGAGCAATCAGCCCCAGCATTTT.

The chain carries TRBV13 and TRBJ1-5; TRBD1 agrees at 7 bases. V lost 4 bases, J lost 5 bases, and 2 bases stayed unmatched. CDR3 length: 13 residues. Germline assignment: CDR1 PRHDT and CDR2 FYEKMQ (reference sequence). CDR3 in amino acids: CASSSGTDQPQHF. Written as DNA, the CDR3 is TGTGCCAGCAGCTCAGGGACAGATCAGCCCCAGCATTTT.

The chain combines TRBV7-9 with TRBJ2-7, with unresolved D. This CDR3 is built from 13 residues. Germline values: CDR1 SEHNR, CDR2 FQNEAQ (reference sequence). V was clipped by 1 base and J by 6 bases, with 10 bases between them. The DNA for the CDR3 is TGTGCCAGCAGCTTAGGAAGTAGATCCGAGCAGTACTTC. Protein sequence: CASSLGSRSEQYF.

The chain links TRBV7-6 to TRBJ2-6; 7 bases match TRBD1. V trimming: 6 bases; J trimming: 1 base; junction bases outside the gene matches: 3. The CDR3 runs to 15 residues. The germline gives CDR1 SGHVS, CDR2 FNYEAQ. The CDR3 region has the DNA TGTGCCAGCAGTGTGGGACAGTCTGGGGCCAACGTCCTGACTTTC. It is translated as CASSVGQSGANVLTF.

The rearrangement uses TRBV29-1 and TRBJ2-7, with 7 bases fitting TRBD2. CDR3 length: 14 residues. Germline CDR1 and CDR2: SQVTM and ANQGSEA. Trimming took 6 bases from V and 6 from J; bases not matched to a gene: 14. This CDR3 reads CSVVPSGAPSEQYF. The CDR3 DNA sequence: TGCAGCGTGGTGCCTAGCGGTGCTCCCTCCGAGCAGTACTTC.

The chain is built from TRBV29-1 and TRBJ2-7, with D tentatively TRBD1 (9 bases). Deletions cut 7 bases from V and 1 base from J, with 17 bases between. CDR1 is SQVTM and CDR2 is ANQGSEA in the germline V gene. The CDR3 loop spans 14 amino acids. CDR3 sequence (DNA): TGCAGCGCGGGAGGGACAGGGAGGTCCTACGAGCAGTACTTC. Translated, it gives CSAGGTGRSYEQYF.

This sequence joins TRBV29-1 and TRBJ1-2; the D is unclear. Per germline, CDR1 SQVTM and CDR2 ANQGSEA. The CDR3 is 12 residues long. The V gene lost 3 bases and the J gene lost 5 bases, with 10 bases spanning the gap. CDR3 sequence (DNA): TGCAGCGTTGATTTACAAAGATATGGCTACACCTTC. Residues: CSVDLQRYGYTF.

CDR3 in DNA: TGTGCCAGCAGCCAATACAATGAGCAGTTCTTC. This translates into CASSQYNEQFF. The gene calls are TRBV5-6 and TRBJ2-1; unclear D gene. Germline V lookup: CDR1 SGHDT, CDR2 YYEEEE. Trimming removed 4 bases at V and 4 bases at J, with 3 bases between. The length of the CDR3 is 11 residues.

The V and J genes are TRBV29-1 and TRBJ2-3; D gene uncertain. The CDR3 length is 14 residues. Germline lookup yields CDR1 SQVTM and CDR2 ANQGSEA. Between the trimmed V and J ends, which lost 1 base and 10 bases, there was a span of 18 bases. The CDR3 region has the DNA TGCAGCGTTGAAGTAGGCCAGTCCTCTAAGGCGCAGTATTTT. It codes for CSVEVGQSSKAQYF.

The chain couples TRBV7-8 to TRBJ2-7; D gene ambiguous. This CDR3 is 12 amino acids long. Germline V lookup: CDR1 SGHVS, CDR2 FQNEAQ. V lost 1 base and J 6 bases, leaving 7 bases between the germline ends. CDR3 in DNA: TGTGCCAGCAGCTTAGATGGCCTCGAGCAGTACTTC. It encodes CASSLDGLEQYF. The full variable domain, in which reference TRBV7-8 and TRBJ2-7 provide the parts outside the CDR3, is GAGVSQSPRYKVAKRGQDVALRCDPISGHVSLFWYQQALGQGPEFLTYFQNEAQLDKSGLPSDRFFAERPEGSVSTLKIQRTQQEDSAVYLCASSLDGLEQYFGPGTRLTVT.

This clone was seen a handful of times. J is TRBJ2-7 and V is TRBV29-1; possible D gene TRBD2, 6 bases. Germline CDR1 SQVTM, CDR2 ANQGSEA. This CDR3 contains 14 residues. V dropped 2 bases and J dropped 3 bases, with 14 bases sitting between them. CDR3 nucleotide sequence: TGCAGCGTTGAACTACCGGGACTGAACTACGAGCAGTACTTC. Amino acids: CSVELPGLNYEQYF.

The chain uses TRBV9 and TRBJ1-5; a possible D gene is TRBD1 (6 bases). The V end lost 3 bases, the J end lost 6 bases, and 13 bases lay between the germline ends. This CDR3 has 14 residues. The germline CDR1 and CDR2 sequences are SGDLS and YYNGEE. CDR3 nucleotide sequence: TGTGCCAGCAGCGCCACAGGGTCATCTCAGCCCCAGCATTTT. It translates to CASSATGSSQPQHF.